Listed here are 12 T cell receptor beta chains from one sample, sequenced in a study of shared clonotypes between healthy human individuals. TCRdb keeps only in-frame clones here, not all; method: immunoSEQ multiplex PCR. The sample holds 470,000 or so clones, around four fifths seen once. Specimen: PBMCs. Receptors were obtained from a woman aged 40 to 50 in good health. Some clones in this sample may be carry-over from other donors' samples.

This clone showed up many times. The chain uses TRBV2 and TRBJ2-1; weak D call: TRBD2 (5 bases). Germline V CDR1 and CDR2: SNHLY, FYNNEI. This CDR3 is 16 amino acids long. Deletions cut 7 bases from V and 2 bases from J, with 18 bases between. CDR3 residues: CASTVSAGLAYNEQFF. The CDR3 bases are TGTGCCAGCACGGTGTCTGCGGGCTTAGCCTACAATGAGCAGTTCTTC.

The rearrangement uses TRBV5-6 and TRBJ2-7; 7 bases are shared with TRBD1. Germline CDR1 SGHDT, CDR2 YYEEEE. The trim removed 1 base at V and 0 bases at J, leaving 4 bases unmatched. The CDR3 spans 15 residues. Here the CDR3 DNA reads TGTGCCAGCAGCTTGCTTCAGGGGGACTCCTACGAGCAGTACTTC. Encoded protein: CASSLLQGDSYEQYF.

This clone came up once. The chain uses TRBV7-9 and TRBJ2-2; D gene ambiguous. The CDR3 sequence is 14 residues long. The germline V and J ends were trimmed by 5 bases and 1 base, with 8 bases remaining between them. Germline CDR1 is SEHNR and CDR2 is FQNEAQ (reference sequence). The CDR3 reads CASSPPRNTGELFF. CDR3 in DNA: TGTGCCAGCAGCCCCCCCCGGAACACCGGGGAGCTGTTTTTT.

This clone has just a few counts. The V gene is TRBV30, the J gene TRBJ1-2; 9 nucleotides match TRBD1. V dropped 4 bases and J dropped 7; count of bases not matched to a gene: 10. Germline V gene data show CDR1 as GTSNPN and CDR2 as SVGIG (reference sequence). CDR3 length equals 14 residues. For the CDR3, the DNA is TGTGCCTGGACTAGGGGACAGGGAAGAGGTGGCTACACCTTC. The encoded protein is CAWTRGQGRGGYTF. Using reference TRBV30 and TRBJ1-2 for the parts outside the CDR3, the full variable domain is SQTIHQWPATLVQPVGSPLSLECTVEGTSNPNLYWYRQAAGRGLQLLFYSVGIGQISSEVPQNLSASRPQDRQFILSSKKLLLSDSGFYLCAWTRGQGRGGYTFGSGTRLTVV.

The V and J genes are TRBV6-5 and TRBJ1-2, with 10 positions matching TRBD1. Germline V gene data show CDR1 as MNHEY and CDR2 as SVGAGI. This CDR3 comprises 14 residues. The V gene end was trimmed by 6 bases and the J gene end by 7 bases; junction bases not matched to a gene: 8. CDR3 DNA: TGTGCCAGCAGACCCGACCGGGACAGGGGTGGCTACACCTTC. Its protein is CASRPDRDRGGYTF.

The V gene is TRBV2, the J gene TRBJ1-1; D may be TRBD1 (5 bases). The germline CDR1 and CDR2 sequences are SNHLY and FYNNEI. Trimming removed 6 bases from V and 3 bases from J, with 14 bases in between. This CDR3 contains 14 residues. This CDR3 reads CASRPRGGDTEAFF. CDR3 sequence (DNA): TGTGCCAGCAGACCCCGGGGGGGGGACACTGAAGCTTTCTTT.

This sequence joins TRBV19 and TRBJ1-5; D is undetermined. V lost 4 bases to trimming and J lost 11 bases, with 18 bases between them. This CDR3 contains 14 residues. Germline values: CDR1 LNHDA, CDR2 SQIVND (reference sequence). The CDR3 sequence: CASSTRPTLWAQHF. CDR3 nucleotide sequence: TGTGCCAGTAGTACGCGGCCTACCTTATGGGCCCAGCATTTT.

As DNA, the CDR3 is TGTGCCAGCAGCTCTCGGACTAGCGGGGGGGCCGGGGAGCTGTTTTTT. This gives the protein CASSSRTSGGAGELFF. The rearrangement uses TRBV11-2 and TRBJ2-2, with 15 nucleotides matching TRBD2. The junction had 3 bases not matched to a gene; V was cut back by 4 bases and J by 6 bases. Germline values: CDR1 SGHAT, CDR2 FQNNGV. The CDR3 covers 16 residues. The full variable domain, rest sourced from reference TRBV11-2 and TRBJ2-2, is EAGVAQSPRYKIIEKRQSVAFWCNPISGHATLYWYQQILGQGPKLLIQFQNNGVVDDSQLPKDRFSAERLKGVDSTLKIQPAKLEDSAVYLCASSSRTSGGAGELFFGEGSRLTVL.

V is TRBV2 and J is TRBJ2-7; D gene unclear. Trimming took off 4 bases at V and 6 bases at J, with 10 bases between the two ends. Germline CDR1 is SNHLY and CDR2 is FYNNEI. This CDR3 spans 12 amino acids. CDR3 loop: CASSGIRGEQYF. In nucleotides, the CDR3 is TGTGCCAGCAGTGGTATCAGAGGCGAGCAGTACTTC.

This chain joins TRBV6-1 and TRBJ2-5; 12 bases agree with TRBD2. There are 17 residues in the CDR3. V shed 1 base, J shed 2 bases, and the junction held 5 bases outside the gene matches. Germline CDR1 is MNHNS and CDR2 is SASEGT. The CDR3, as DNA: TGTGCCAGCAGTGAAGGCATCGGACTAGCGGGGCAAGAGACCCAGTACTTC. Protein: CASSEGIGLAGQETQYF.

The chain is built from TRBV7-3 and TRBJ1-1, with a tentative D call TRBD1 (5 bases). Between the trimmed V and J ends, which lost 2 bases and 6 bases, there was a span of 10 bases. The CDR3 sequence is 13 residues long. Germline CDR1 is SGHTA and CDR2 is FQGTGA. This chain's CDR3 is CASSLAGQAEAFF. The CDR3, as DNA: TGTGCCAGCAGCTTAGCGGGGCAGGCTGAAGCTTTCTTT. The variable domain in full, with the rest retrieved from reference TRBV7-3 and TRBJ1-1, is GAGVSQTPSNKVTEKGKYVELRCDPISGHTALYWYRQSLGQGPEFLIYFQGTGAADDSGLPNDRFFAVRPEGSVSTLKIQRTERGDSAVYLCASSLAGQAEAFFGQGTRLTVV.

This clone occurred a few times. The chain carries TRBV4-1 and TRBJ2-2; no firm D call. Germline V gene lookup returns CDR1 MGHRA and CDR2 YSYEKL. This CDR3 region has 15 residues. V was trimmed by 3 bases and J by 1 base, leaving 9 bases between them. For the CDR3, the DNA is TGCGCCAGCAGCCACTACCCCCTGAACACCGGGGAGCTGTTTTTT. Amino acids: CASSHYPLNTGELFF.